This T cell receptor beta chain was captured in a study of CD8+ T cells in alopecia areata. In each case, RNA was isolated and then reverse transcribed into cDNA as the sequencing template. Profiled with immunoSEQ multiplex PCR; TCRdb holds only in-frame clones, not every one. The data hold some 200,000 clones, with about three fifths observed a single time. This clone showed up just a few times. Noted treatment: oral pan-JAK inhibitor, 5-10 mg twice daily. Samples from alopecia areata patients were lesional scalp punch biopsies and peripheral blood. This CDR3 has 14 residues. Germline CDR1 is LNHDA and CDR2 is SQIVND (reference sequence). Between the trimmed V and J ends, which lost 7 bases and 3 bases, there was a span of 14 bases.

This clonotype was sampled from a human donor with alopecia areata. The source was CD4+ T cells sorted from blood, collected at week 4, from a patient treated with tofacitinib. The chain uses TRBV19 and TRBJ2-3; D perhaps matches TRBD1 (6 bases). The CDR3 sequence is CASNGGRGTDTQYF. The CDR3 DNA reads TGTGCCAGTAATGGCGGCAGGGGAACAGATACGCAGTATTTT. Full variable domain (outside the CDR3, taken from reference TRBV19 and TRBJ2-3): DGGITQSPKYLFRKEGQNVTLSCEQNLNHDAMYWYRQDPGQGLRLIYYSQIVNDFQKGDIAEGYSVSREKKESFPLTVTSAQKNPTAFYLCASNGGRGTDTQYFGPGTRLTVL.